This T cell receptor (beta chain) was obtained from a study of blood T cell repertoires in COVID-19 (dated by TCRdb to 2018 to 2020). About the study as a whole: Samples from collaborators originated in the United States, Italy and Spain and spanned both the acute and convalescent phases of COVID-19. The prospective study material was composed of cDNA or gDNA derived from T cells, B-cell-depleted T cells, or PBMCs. Deeply sampled blood TCRbeta repertoires from subjects exposed to, actively infected with, or recovered from COVID-19 were included in the dataset. The repertoires were made available in a free public database intended to serve as a resource for research on the immune response to SARS-CoV-2. Samples were obtained from the ongoing ImmuneRACE study (first 160 participants) and from some 1,300 subjects provided by 6 global collaborators. Nearly every sample came with metadata listing a de-identified subject ID, COVID-19 status, age in years and sex. Where available, HLA class I and class II types were obtained from metadata supplied by the sample provider rather than from assay-based typing.

General study outcomes and caveats: Clinical and demographic metadata were provided uncurated, with the amount varying by source and participant.

Sequences MNHEY (CDR1) and SVGAGI (CDR2) are obtained from the germline V gene. The CDR3 contains 13 residues, cysteine and phenylalanine counted. Only the CDR3 DNA stays, 39 bases, in frame from base 1. V sheds 4 bases and J sheds 1 base, leaving 7 bases between their ends. A note on this clone: Its antigen remains undetermined. Base quality data are lacking; no much larger clone is found one base away. Other DNA sequences in this sample translate to the same CDR3.

The immunoSEQ Assay, a bias-controlled multiplex PCR, was used to amplify TCRbeta CDR3 regions from genomic DNA. Processing in the source paper ran as follows. The number of nucleated cells in each sample was estimated from the amplification of reference gene primers within the assay. Sequence reads were collapsed and filtered to measure the absolute abundance of every unique TCRbeta CDR3 rearrangement. For each sample, productive Simpson clonality was calculated as the square root of Simpson's diversity index over productive rearrangements. The table comes from immuneACCESS by way of TCRdb, which keeps in-frame sequences with V and J called. Part of the clones is missing from these tables; in studies checked, under half for an unresolved V gene and the rest for unknown reasons. V, J and clone size derive from that table, while D and trimming were established from the DNA sequence. Across this sample there are fewer than 250,000 clones, with 83% seen only once. Together, the top ten hold more than 5.5% of the sample.

Each collaborating institution followed its own protocols to collect whole blood in K2EDTA tubes. For TCRbeta analysis, collaborators shipped samples as frozen whole blood, isolated PBMCs, or DNA extracted from either of those sample types. Sequences were obtained from peripheral blood. The TCR comes from a human donor in a cohort sampled during active COVID-19. The rearranged segments are TRBV6-5 and TRBJ1-1; 5 matching bases give a weak D call of TRBD1. CDR3 sequence: CASSSTENTEAFF. The DNA sequence follows: TGTGCCAGCAGTTCGACAGAGAACACTGAAGCTTTCTTT.